One and the same sample provided the 27 T cell receptor beta chains below, sequenced in a study of T cell repertoires in cytomegalovirus infection. Each CDR3 protein is one row after TCRdb ran MiXCR on the reads. The data contain hundreds of thousands of distinct CDR3 sequences, 11% of them singletons. Sequencing used PBMCs. Receptors were obtained from a human donor in good health (CMV status not recorded). Some clones in this sample may be carry-over from other donors' samples.

This clonotype was found many times. The genes are TRBV7-2 and TRBJ2-5; D is undetermined. Germline loops: CDR1 SGHTA, CDR2 FQGNSA. V gave up 3 bases and J gave up 5 bases, with 10 bases separating them. The CDR3 spans 13 residues. CDR3 nucleotide sequence: TGTGCCAGCAGCTTCGACACCGCCGAGACCCAGTACTTC. It is translated as CASSFDTAETQYF. The variable domain in full, completed from reference TRBV7-2 and TRBJ2-5, reads GAGVSQSPSNKVTEKGKDVELRCDPISGHTALYWYRQSLGQGLEFLIYFQGNSAPDKSGLPSDRFSAERTGGSVSTLTIQRTQQEDSAVYLCASSFDTAETQYFGPGTRLLVL.

This clonotype has a count of ten or more. The chain combines TRBV18 with TRBJ1-1; 9 bases map to TRBD1. The ends lost 3 bases at V and 7 bases at J; junction bases unmatched: 3. CDR3 length: 13 residues. Germline V gene sequence: CDR1 KGHSH, CDR2 LQKENI. Written as DNA, the CDR3 is TGTGCCAGCTCACCGAAGGGACAGGGTGAAGCTTTCTTT. Amino acid sequence: CASSPKGQGEAFF.

This clonotype was seen ten or more times. V is TRBV7-2 and J is TRBJ2-7; D perhaps matches TRBD2 (7 bases). The CDR3 has 16 amino acids. V lost 2 bases, J lost 0 bases, and 14 bases lay in between. The V gene's germline CDR1 is SGHTA and CDR2 FQGNSA. The DNA of the CDR3 is TGTGCCAGCAGCTTAAGGGGGGGGCCGGGCTCCTACGAGCAGTACTTC. It codes for CASSLRGGPGSYEQYF. Full variable domain (outside the CDR3, taken from reference TRBV7-2 and TRBJ2-7): GAGVSQSPSNKVTEKGKDVELRCDPISGHTALYWYRQSLGQGLEFLIYFQGNSAPDKSGLPSDRFSAERTGGSVSTLTIQRTQQEDSAVYLCASSLRGGPGSYEQYFGPGTRLTVT.

This clonotype was counted at least ten times. This rearrangement joins TRBV25-1 to TRBJ1-6; TRBD1 might be the D (6 bases). The germline V gene encodes CDR1 MGHDK and CDR2 SYGVNS. The CDR3 covers 15 residues. V gave up 2 bases and J gave up 9 bases, with 14 bases separating them. CDR3 sequence (DNA): TGTGCCAGCAGTGAAACAGGGATCAGCAGTTCACCCCTCCACTTT. Translating it yields CASSETGISSSPLHF.

Only a few counts were recorded for this clonotype. The chain links TRBV2 to TRBJ1-6, with 8 nucleotides matching TRBD1. The germline V gene encodes CDR1 SNHLY and CDR2 FYNNEI. The CDR3 has 14 amino acids. V lost 7 bases to trimming and J lost 6 bases; unmatched junction nucleotides: 5. Here the CDR3 reads CASTPDRANSPLHF. The CDR3, as DNA: TGTGCCAGCACCCCGGACAGGGCTAATTCACCCCTCCACTTT. Based on the CDR3 plus reference TRBV2 and TRBJ1-6, the full variable domain is EPEVTQTPSHQVTQMGQEVILRCVPISNHLYFYWYRQILGQKVEFLVSFYNNEISEKSEIFDDQFSVERPDGSNFTLKIRSTKLEDSAMYFCASTPDRANSPLHFGNGTRLTVT.

This clonotype was observed many times. The chain uses TRBV11-2 and TRBJ2-5; TRBD2 matches 8 bases. The CDR3 spans 16 residues. V was clipped by 3 bases and J by 5 bases; unmatched bases: 11. Germline V CDR1 and CDR2: SGHAT, FQNNGV. The CDR3 loop is CASSFSRLAPLETQYF. CDR3 sequence (DNA): TGTGCCAGCAGCTTCTCCCGACTAGCGCCTCTCGAGACCCAGTACTTC.

A single count supports this clonotype. One base away lies a much larger clone, so this may be a sequencing read error. The chain couples TRBV29-1 to TRBJ2-1; TRBD1 agrees at 8 bases. The CDR3 runs to 15 residues. The trim removed 7 bases at V and 0 bases at J, leaving 8 bases unmatched. CDR1 and CDR2 from the germline V gene are SQVTM and ANQGSEA. CDR3 residues: CSGGTGVASYNEQFF. CDR3 nucleotide sequence: TGCAGCGGGGGGACAGGCGTGGCCTCCTACAATGAGCAGTTCTTC.

This clonotype was counted at least ten times. The chain has TRBV20-1 and TRBJ1-5, with D possibly TRBD1 on 6 matching bases. Germline values: CDR1 DFQATT, CDR2 SNEGSKA (reference sequence). Deletions cut 3 bases from V and 1 base from J, with 10 bases between. This CDR3 has 14 amino acids. CDR3 coding DNA: TGCAGTGCTAGGGACAGCGGGAGCAATCAGCCCCAGCATTTT. Translating it yields CSARDSGSNQPQHF.

The chain combines TRBV12-3 or TRBV12-4 with TRBJ2-4, with D hard to call. The CDR3 is made up of 14 amino acids. The germline V and J ends were trimmed by 7 bases and 6 bases, with 16 bases remaining between them. In DNA form, the CDR3 reads TGTGCCAGCACCCTACAAAGGGTCGGAAACATTCAGTACTTC. Encoded protein: CASTLQRVGNIQYF.

This clonotype came up many times. The rearrangement joins TRBV7-8 to TRBJ2-7, with unresolved D. Germline assignment: CDR1 SGHVS and CDR2 FQNEAQ. Between the trimmed V and J ends, which lost 0 bases and 0 bases, there was a span of 9 bases. CDR3 size: 15 residues. In DNA form, the CDR3 reads TGTGCCAGCAGCTTAGCAAGACCTAGCTCCTACGAGCAGTACTTC. Encoded protein: CASSLARPSSYEQYF.

This clonotype was seen at least ten times. V usage is TRBV7-6 and J usage is TRBJ2-6; D is possibly TRBD1 (6 bases). The CDR3 is made up of 15 amino acids. Trimming shortened V by 3 bases and J by 4 bases, and 10 bases separated the two germline ends. Germline values: CDR1 SGHVS, CDR2 FNYEAQ. The CDR3 DNA follows: TGTGCCAGCAGCTTCAGGGGCGCAGGGGCCAACGTCCTGACTTTC. This sequence encodes CASSFRGAGANVLTF. Full variable domain (missing parts from reference TRBV7-6 and TRBJ2-6): GAGVSQSPRYKVTKRGQDVALRCDPISGHVSLYWYRQALGQGPEFLTYFNYEAQQDKSGLPNDRFSAERPEGSISTLTIQRTEQRDSAMYRCASSFRGAGANVLTFGAGSRLTVL.

This clonotype was seen many times. The chain couples TRBV11-2 to TRBJ2-3, with TRBD1 identical over 8 bases. Per germline, CDR1 SGHAT and CDR2 FQNNGV. The junction had 9 bases not matched to a gene; V was cut back by 3 bases and J by 1 base. The CDR3 is made up of 17 amino acids. CDR3 bases: TGTGCCAGCAGCTTGGGACAGGCAACTCAGGGCACAGATACGCAGTATTTT. Residues: CASSLGQATQGTDTQYF.

This clonotype was counted only a few times. Here the CDR3 reads CASSAPRQGNIQYF. In nucleotides, the CDR3 is TGTGCCAGCAGCGCCCCTCGACAGGGAAACATTCAGTACTTC. The gene calls are TRBV11-2 and TRBJ2-4, with 7 positions matching TRBD1. Germline V CDR1 and CDR2: SGHAT, FQNNGV. CDR3 length: 14 amino acids. J was trimmed by 6 bases and V by 5 bases; bases with no gene match: 7.

This clonotype was detected ten times or more. The chain joins TRBV27 to TRBJ1-1; TRBD1 might be the D (6 bases). Trimming pared 0 bases from V and 7 bases from J, leaving 12 bases between. This CDR3 region has 14 residues. Germline CDR1 MNHEY, CDR2 SMNVEV (reference sequence). The CDR3 region has the DNA TGTGCCAGCAGTTTATCATGGGGGGCAAGTGAAGCTTTCTTT. It encodes CASSLSWGASEAFF.

The DNA for the CDR3 is TGTGCCAGCAGTGAACGGACTAGCGGGGGCCTCTCCTACAATGAGCAGTTCTTC. Protein sequence: CASSERTSGGLSYNEQFF. The chain has TRBV2 and TRBJ2-1; 13 bases line up with TRBD2. Germline CDR1 and CDR2: SNHLY and FYNNEI. The CDR3 spans 18 residues. J gave up 0 bases and V 2 bases, and 4 bases lay outside the gene matches.

This clonotype appeared many times. The chain uses TRBV15 and TRBJ2-7; maybe TRBD2 (5 bases). Trimming removed 1 base from V and 7 bases from J, with 8 bases in between. CDR3 length: 12 residues. The germline gives CDR1 LNHNV, CDR2 YYDKDF (reference sequence). For the CDR3, the DNA is TGTGCCACCAGCAGAGGTACGGGGGAGCAGTACTTC. This translates into CATSRGTGEQYF. Full variable domain (outside the CDR3, taken from reference TRBV15 and TRBJ2-7): DAMVIQNPRYQVTQFGKPVTLSCSQTLNHNVMYWYQQKSSQAPKLLFHYYDKDFNNEADTPDNFQSRRPNTSFCFLDIRSPGLGDTAMYLCATSRGTGEQYFGPGTRLTVT.

The table lists this clonotype with many counts. The chain has TRBV7-8 and TRBJ2-4; TRBD2 agrees at 12 bases. The CDR3 has 13 residues. CDR1 is SGHVS, CDR2 FQNEAQ, per germline. V shed 4 bases and J 9 bases; nucleotides not matched to a gene: 1. The chain's CDR3 is CASSSLAGGIQYF. The CDR3 nucleotides read TGTGCCAGCAGCTCACTAGCGGGAGGCATTCAGTACTTC.

This clonotype was seen only a few times. V and J are TRBV10-3 and TRBJ2-5, with a tentative D call TRBD2 (6 bases). The CDR3 is made up of 14 amino acids. The germline gives CDR1 ENHRY, CDR2 SYGVKD. V dropped 7 bases and J dropped 5 bases, with 17 bases sitting between them. The DNA of the CDR3 is TGTGCCATCAATTGTAGCGGAGGATACGAGACCCAGTACTTC. This sequence encodes CAINCSGGYETQYF.

This clonotype has more than one count but fewer than ten. The V and J genes are TRBV20-1 and TRBJ1-5; TRBD1 matches at 7 bases. CDR1 is DFQATT, CDR2 SNEGSKA, per germline (reference sequence). With 6 bases clipped from V and 3 bases from J, the junction kept 5 bases outside the gene matches. CDR3 length: 13 residues. CDR3 DNA: TGCAGTGCCCGGGACAGCCTCAATCAGCCCCAGCATTTT. Its protein product is CSARDSLNQPQHF.

V is TRBV27 and J is TRBJ2-3; 10 positions agree with TRBD2. CDR1 and CDR2 from the germline V gene are MNHEY and SMNVEV (reference sequence). Unmatched junction bases numbered 5, after V lost 3 bases and J lost 2 bases. CDR3 length: 16 residues. The CDR3: CASSFSGGSDTDTQYF. CDR3 DNA: TGTGCCAGCAGTTTTAGCGGGGGGTCCGACACAGATACGCAGTATTTT.

This clonotype was seen a few times. The gene calls are TRBV20-1 and TRBJ1-1; 10 bases fit TRBD1. The junction had 8 bases not matched to a gene; V was cut back by 4 bases and J by 9 bases. The CDR3 spans 13 residues. Germline V gene data show CDR1 as DFQATT and CDR2 as SNEGSKA (reference sequence). Here the CDR3 reads CSATGTGVYKAFF. For the CDR3, the DNA is TGCAGTGCTACCGGGACAGGGGTTTACAAAGCTTTCTTT.

This clonotype was seen at least ten times. The chain uses TRBV6-1 and TRBJ2-5; TRBD2 matches at 8 bases. The CDR3 totals 17 residues. Germline V gene lookup returns CDR1 MNHNS and CDR2 SASEGT. Trimming cost V 4 bases and J 0 bases; bases outside gene matches: 10. Here the CDR3 reads CASSALAGQDYQETQYF. The CDR3, as DNA: TGTGCCAGCAGTGCCCTAGCGGGTCAAGACTACCAAGAGACCCAGTACTTC.

This clonotype was observed at least ten times. The chain recombines TRBV6-1 with TRBJ2-1; possibly TRBD1 or TRBD2 for D (5 bases each). Trimming pared 6 bases from V and 6 bases from J, leaving 15 bases between. The length of the CDR3 is 14 residues. Germline loops: CDR1 MNHNS, CDR2 SASEGT. The CDR3 DNA follows: TGTGCCAGCAGACCCGGTGGGGCGGGCAATGAGCAGTTCTTC. Translated: CASRPGGAGNEQFF.

This clonotype was seen at least ten times. The chain combines TRBV4-2 with TRBJ2-3, with D maybe TRBD2 (6 bases). The ends were cut back, 8 bases at V and 3 bases at J, with 9 bases in the middle. This CDR3 is built from 12 residues. Germline assignment: CDR1 LGHNA and CDR2 YNFKEQ. CDR3 protein: CASASGTDTQYF. The CDR3 bases are TGTGCCAGCGCCAGCGGGACAGATACGCAGTATTTT.

This clonotype was recorded at least ten times. This rearrangement joins TRBV27 to TRBJ2-1; 9 bases align to TRBD1. This CDR3 has 16 amino acids. Germline CDR1 MNHEY, CDR2 SMNVEV (reference sequence). V lost 3 bases and J lost 6; bases outside the gene matches: 9. Here the CDR3 reads CASSFRGQGGVNEQFF. Written as DNA, the CDR3 is TGTGCCAGCAGTTTCCGGGGACAGGGAGGGGTCAATGAGCAGTTCTTC.

This clonotype appeared many times. The chain employs TRBV13 and TRBJ1-5; TRBD1 matches 7 bases. The germline V gene encodes CDR1 PRHDT and CDR2 FYEKMQ (reference sequence). The CDR3 length is 17 residues. J was trimmed by 3 bases and V by 4 bases; bases with no gene match: 12. This CDR3 reads CASSSGRQGIHNQPQHF. CDR3 nucleotide sequence: TGTGCCAGCAGCTCCGGGAGACAGGGAATTCACAATCAGCCCCAGCATTTT.

As to this clonotype: A much larger clone lies a single base off, so this may be a read error. The chain has TRBV20-1 and TRBJ1-4; 8 bases agree with TRBD1. Germline loops: CDR1 DFQATT, CDR2 SNEGSKA (reference sequence). This CDR3 contains 11 residues. V shed 5 bases, J shed 8 bases, and the junction held 1 base outside the gene matches. CDR3 DNA sequence: TGCAGTGCTGGACAGGGCGAAAAACTGTTTTTT. Protein product: CSAGQGEKLFF.